The sequence of this T cell receptor (beta chain) was determined in a study of spatial heterogeneity in lung cancer. Background on the study: Alpha-chain sequences were consistently detected less often than beta-chain sequences. Whole-study findings and limits: Resection saw ubiquitous expanded tumor TCRs appear in blood more than follow-up did.

Sample time point: sample taken at primary tumor resection. No cells were sorted before sequencing. The whole RNA sequenced was extracted from tumor, nontumor lung or frozen PBMC. The roughly 66 donors had untreated early-stage non-small cell lung cancer. CDR3 length equals 14 residues. Losses at the gene ends were 3 bases for V and 0 bases for J; bases not matched to a gene: 1. Germline assignment: CDR1 SGDLS and CDR2 YYNGEE. Single TCR cDNA molecules each had their own unique molecular identifier. TCRdb re-called the 5' RACE reads with MiXCR, one entry per CDR3 protein. The sample includes some 100,000 distinct CDR3 sequences, approximately 12% seen only once; the top ten take over 40%. For this clonotype: Its antigen remains unknown.

This receptor was obtained from a male donor with early-stage non-small cell lung cancer. The material was PBMCs, obtained at surgery. The J gene is TRBJ1-1, the V gene TRBV9; 8 positions match TRBD1. CDR3 sequence: CASSAGGMNTEAFF. CDR3 in DNA: TGTGCCAGCAGCGCAGGGGGCATGAACACTGAAGCTTTCTTT.